This T cell receptor (beta chain) is from a study of cytomegalovirus exposure and HLA in healthy donors. This CDR3 comprises 16 residues. Germline V CDR1 and CDR2: MDHEN, SYDVKM. J lost 0 bases, V lost 10 bases, and 15 bases had no gene match. General study points: Researchers counted around 180 TCR beta chains as cytomegalovirus-associated.

The PCR ran on 60 Vbeta and 13 Jbeta primers. Assay: immunoSEQ multiplex PCR; the TCRdb copy retains only in-frame clones and omits some. The table shows roughly 130,000 clones, with around 66% occurring only once. A remark on this clone: Its cognate antigen is unknown.

The sample consisted of PBMCs. The chain couples TRBV28 to TRBJ2-7, with 7 bases identical to TRBD1. This TCR came from a woman between 40 and 55 years old in good health and CMV-seropositive. The CDR3: CATATGWAPSSYEQYF. Written as DNA, the CDR3 is TGTGCCACCGCGACAGGGTGGGCCCCAAGCTCCTACGAGCAGTACTTC.